This is a list of T cell receptor beta chains from one sample in a study of cytomegalovirus exposure and HLA in healthy donors. Profiling relied on immunoSEQ multiplex PCR, and the TCRdb table lists in-frame clones only, not all of them. The sample holds approximately 160,000 clones, 75% to 90% seen once. Material for sequencing was PBMCs. The receptor source for this set is a woman aged 18-29 years in good health and CMV-seronegative. The CDR3 runs from the conserved cysteine through the conserved F or W. The D gene is left open where the match is weak. A row's size may be missing; if present it is once, few, many or a size class.

TRBJ2-1 TRBV6-5 NA TRBD2 CASSWTSGRINEQFF TGTGCCAGCAGCTGGACTAGCGGGAGGATCAATGAGCAGTTCTTC
TRBJ1-3 TRBV9 NA NA CASSVRASGNTIYF TGTGCCAGCAGCGTCAGGGCGTCTGGAAACACCATATATTTT
TRBJ1-5 TRBV12-5 few NA CASGREGNSNQPQHF TGTGCTAGTGGTAGAGAGGGCAATAGCAATCAGCCCCAGCATTTT
TRBJ2-1 TRBV11-1 NA TRBD1 CASSPQSPTGGAYNEQFF TGTGCCAGCAGCCCCCAAAGCCCCACAGGGGGTGCCTACAATGAGCAGTTCTTC
TRBJ2-5 TRBV19 NA NA CASKRTREETQYF TGTGCCAGTAAGAGGACGAGGGAGGAGACCCAGTACTTC
TRBJ1-1 TRBV2 NA TRBD1 CASRGQMNTEAFF TGTGCCAGCAGGGGACAGATGAACACTGAAGCTTTCTTT
TRBJ1-2 TRBV2 few NA CASSEQGKGGYTF TGTGCCAGCAGTGAACAGGGAAAGGGTGGCTACACCTTC
TRBJ1-6 TRBV2 NA NA CASSLTRSSYNSPLHF TGTGCCAGCAGCCTTACAAGAAGCTCCTATAATTCACCCCTCCACTTT
TRBJ2-3 TRBV27 NA NA CASSKNQGPPTDTQYF TGTGCCAGCAGTAAAAACCAGGGGCCGCCGACAGATACGCAGTATTTT
TRBJ2-3 TRBV10-3 NA TRBD1 CAISDTQGVGTDTQYF TGTGCCATCAGTGACACACAGGGGGTGGGCACAGATACGCAGTATTTT
TRBJ2-1 TRBV7-2 NA TRBD2 CASSLDLAGGQNEQFF TGTGCCAGCAGCTTAGACCTAGCGGGGGGGCAAAATGAGCAGTTCTTC
TRBJ1-3 TRBV27 NA NA CASSLSPGGASGNTIYF TGTGCCAGCAGTTTATCACCCGGGGGGGCCTCTGGAAACACCATATATTTT